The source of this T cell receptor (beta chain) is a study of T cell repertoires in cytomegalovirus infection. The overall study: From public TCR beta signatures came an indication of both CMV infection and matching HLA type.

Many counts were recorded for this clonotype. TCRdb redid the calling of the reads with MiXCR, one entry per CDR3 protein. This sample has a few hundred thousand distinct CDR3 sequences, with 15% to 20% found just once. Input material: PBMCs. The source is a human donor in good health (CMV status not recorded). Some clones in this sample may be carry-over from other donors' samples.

CDR3 residues: CASRTTGYGYTF. CDR3 sequence (DNA): TGTGCCAGCAGGACGACAGGCTATGGCTACACCTTC. V usage is TRBV7-2 and J usage is TRBJ1-2, with D maybe TRBD1 (6 bases). CDR1 SGHTA and CDR2 FQGNSA come from the germline V gene. The CDR3 is 12 residues long. With 6 bases removed from V and 4 bases from J, the gap between germline ends came to 9 bases.